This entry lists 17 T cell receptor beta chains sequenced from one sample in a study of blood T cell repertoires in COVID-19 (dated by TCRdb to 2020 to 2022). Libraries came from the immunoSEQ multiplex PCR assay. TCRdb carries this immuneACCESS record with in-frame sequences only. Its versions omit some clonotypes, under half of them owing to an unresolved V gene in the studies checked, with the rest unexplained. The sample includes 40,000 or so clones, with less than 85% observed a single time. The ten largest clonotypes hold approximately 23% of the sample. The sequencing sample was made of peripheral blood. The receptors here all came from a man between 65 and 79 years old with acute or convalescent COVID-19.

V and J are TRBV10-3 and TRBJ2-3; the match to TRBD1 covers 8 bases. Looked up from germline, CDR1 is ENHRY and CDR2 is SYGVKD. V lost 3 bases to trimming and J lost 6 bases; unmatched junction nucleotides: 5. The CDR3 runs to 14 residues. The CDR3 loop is CAISDQGAGDTQYF. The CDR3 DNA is TGTGCCATCAGTGATCAGGGGGCGGGTGATACGCAGTATTTT.

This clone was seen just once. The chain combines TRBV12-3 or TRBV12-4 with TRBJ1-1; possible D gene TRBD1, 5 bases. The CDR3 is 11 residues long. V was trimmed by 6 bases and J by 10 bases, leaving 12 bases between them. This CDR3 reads CASRMPGGAFF. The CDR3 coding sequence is TGTGCCAGCAGGATGCCGGGGGGAGCTTTCTTT.

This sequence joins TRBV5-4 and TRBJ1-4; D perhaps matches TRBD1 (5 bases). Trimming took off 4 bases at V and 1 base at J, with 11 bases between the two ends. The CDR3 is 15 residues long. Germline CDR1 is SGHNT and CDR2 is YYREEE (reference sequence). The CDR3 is CASSLWGGTNEKLFF. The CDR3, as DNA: TGTGCCAGCAGCCTCTGGGGGGGAACTAATGAAAAACTGTTTTTT.

CDR3 sequence reads: CASSPTSGRAYEQYF. In DNA form, the CDR3 reads TGTGCCAGCAGCCCTACTAGCGGGAGAGCGTACGAGCAGTACTTC. The rearrangement links TRBV7-2 to TRBJ2-7, with 11 bases identical to TRBD2. The germline gives CDR1 SGHTA, CDR2 FQGNSA. Trimming at V came to 5 bases and at J to 4 bases, leaving 7 bases not matched to a gene. The CDR3 extends over 15 amino acids.

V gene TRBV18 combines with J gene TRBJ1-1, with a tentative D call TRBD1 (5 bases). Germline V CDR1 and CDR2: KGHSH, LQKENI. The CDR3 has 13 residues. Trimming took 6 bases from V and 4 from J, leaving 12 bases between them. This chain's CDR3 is CASSLRGGTEAFF. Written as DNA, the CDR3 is TGTGCCAGCTCCCTAAGGGGCGGCACTGAAGCTTTCTTT.

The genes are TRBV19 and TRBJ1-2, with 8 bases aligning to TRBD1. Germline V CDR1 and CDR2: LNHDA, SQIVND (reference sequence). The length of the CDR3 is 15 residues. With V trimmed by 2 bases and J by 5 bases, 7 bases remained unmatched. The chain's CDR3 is CASSIWDRHEYGYTF. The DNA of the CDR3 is TGTGCCAGTAGTATATGGGACAGGCATGAATATGGCTACACCTTC.

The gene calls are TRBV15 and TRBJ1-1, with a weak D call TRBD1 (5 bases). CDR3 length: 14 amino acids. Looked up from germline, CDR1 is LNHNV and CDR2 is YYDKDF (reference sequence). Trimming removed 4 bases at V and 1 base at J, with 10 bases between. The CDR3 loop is CATSTRQTNTEAFF. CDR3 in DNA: TGTGCCACCAGCACAAGACAGACGAACACTGAAGCTTTCTTT.

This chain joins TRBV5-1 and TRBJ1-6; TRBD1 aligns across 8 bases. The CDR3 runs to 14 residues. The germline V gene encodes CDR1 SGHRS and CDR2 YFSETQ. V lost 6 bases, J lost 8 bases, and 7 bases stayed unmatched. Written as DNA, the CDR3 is TGCGCCAGCACCCCGGGGACAGGTGATTCACCCCTCCACTTT. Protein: CASTPGTGDSPLHF.

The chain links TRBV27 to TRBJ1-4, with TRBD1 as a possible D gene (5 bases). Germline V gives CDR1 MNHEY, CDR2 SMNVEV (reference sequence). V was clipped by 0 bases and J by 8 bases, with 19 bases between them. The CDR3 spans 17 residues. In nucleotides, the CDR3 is TGTGCCAGCAGTTTATCGGGGGGATTTAGGGCCGGGGAAAAACTGTTTTTT. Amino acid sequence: CASSLSGGFRAGEKLFF. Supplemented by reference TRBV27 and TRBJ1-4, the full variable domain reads EAQVTQNPRYLITVTGKKLTVTCSQNMNHEYMSWYRQDPGLGLRQIYYSMNVEVTDKGDVPEGYKVSRKEKRNFPLILESPSPNQTSLYFCASSLSGGFRAGEKLFFGSGTQLSVL.

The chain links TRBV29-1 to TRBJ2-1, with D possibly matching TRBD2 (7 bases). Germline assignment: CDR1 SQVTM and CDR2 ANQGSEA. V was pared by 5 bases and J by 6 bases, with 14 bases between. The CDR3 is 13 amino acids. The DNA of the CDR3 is TGCAGCGTTCCTGAGGGGGGGGGCAATGAGCAGTTCTTC. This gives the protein CSVPEGGGNEQFF.

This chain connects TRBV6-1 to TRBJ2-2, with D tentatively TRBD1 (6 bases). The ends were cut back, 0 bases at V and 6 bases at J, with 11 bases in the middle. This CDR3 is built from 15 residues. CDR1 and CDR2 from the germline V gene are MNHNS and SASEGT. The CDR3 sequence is CASSEAGRGAGELFF. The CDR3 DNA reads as TGTGCCAGCAGTGAAGCGGGCAGGGGTGCCGGGGAGCTGTTTTTT.

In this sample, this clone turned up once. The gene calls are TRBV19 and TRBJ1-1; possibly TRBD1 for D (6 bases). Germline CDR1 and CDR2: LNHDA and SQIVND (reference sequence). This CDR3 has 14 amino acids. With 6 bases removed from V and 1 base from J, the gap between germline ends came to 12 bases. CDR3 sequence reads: CASSHREKNTEAFF. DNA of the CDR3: TGTGCCAGTAGCCACAGGGAGAAGAACACTGAAGCTTTCTTT.

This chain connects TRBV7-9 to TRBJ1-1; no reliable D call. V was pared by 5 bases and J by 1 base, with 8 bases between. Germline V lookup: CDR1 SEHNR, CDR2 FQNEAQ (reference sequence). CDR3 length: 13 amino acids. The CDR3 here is CASSPPGNTEAFF. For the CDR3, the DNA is TGTGCCAGCAGCCCCCCGGGGAACACTGAAGCTTTCTTT. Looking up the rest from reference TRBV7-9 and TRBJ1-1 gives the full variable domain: DTGVSQNPRHKITKRGQNVTFRCDPISEHNRLYWYRQTLGQGPEFLTYFQNEAQLEKSRLLSDRFSAERPKGSFSTLEIQRTEQGDSAMYLCASSPPGNTEAFFGQGTRLTVV.

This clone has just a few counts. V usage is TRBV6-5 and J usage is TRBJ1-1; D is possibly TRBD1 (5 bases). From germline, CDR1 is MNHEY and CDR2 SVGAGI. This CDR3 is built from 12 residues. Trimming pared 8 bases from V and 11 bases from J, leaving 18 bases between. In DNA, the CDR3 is TGTGCCAGCGCCGGGAGGGGAGGGGCGGCTTTCTTT. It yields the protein CASAGRGGAAFF.

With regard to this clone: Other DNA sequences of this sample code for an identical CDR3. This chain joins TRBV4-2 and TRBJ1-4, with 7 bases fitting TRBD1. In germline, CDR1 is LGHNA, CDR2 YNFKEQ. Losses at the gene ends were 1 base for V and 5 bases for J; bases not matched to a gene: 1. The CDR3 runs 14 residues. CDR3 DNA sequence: TGTGCCAGCAGCCAAGGACAGGGCAATGAAAAACTGTTTTTT. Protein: CASSQGQGNEKLFF.

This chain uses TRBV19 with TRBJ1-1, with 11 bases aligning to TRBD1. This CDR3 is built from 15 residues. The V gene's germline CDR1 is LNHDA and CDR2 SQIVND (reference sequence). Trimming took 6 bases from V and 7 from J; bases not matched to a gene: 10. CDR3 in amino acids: CASRPGTGGTIEAFF. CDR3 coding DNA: TGTGCCAGTAGGCCAGGGACAGGGGGAACAATTGAAGCTTTCTTT.

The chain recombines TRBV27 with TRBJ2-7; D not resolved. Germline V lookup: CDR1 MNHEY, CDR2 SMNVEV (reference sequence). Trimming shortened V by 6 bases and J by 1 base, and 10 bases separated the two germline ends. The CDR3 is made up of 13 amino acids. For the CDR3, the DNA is TGTGCCAGCAGCGACTTCCAGTCCTACGAGCAGTACTTC. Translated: CASSDFQSYEQYF.